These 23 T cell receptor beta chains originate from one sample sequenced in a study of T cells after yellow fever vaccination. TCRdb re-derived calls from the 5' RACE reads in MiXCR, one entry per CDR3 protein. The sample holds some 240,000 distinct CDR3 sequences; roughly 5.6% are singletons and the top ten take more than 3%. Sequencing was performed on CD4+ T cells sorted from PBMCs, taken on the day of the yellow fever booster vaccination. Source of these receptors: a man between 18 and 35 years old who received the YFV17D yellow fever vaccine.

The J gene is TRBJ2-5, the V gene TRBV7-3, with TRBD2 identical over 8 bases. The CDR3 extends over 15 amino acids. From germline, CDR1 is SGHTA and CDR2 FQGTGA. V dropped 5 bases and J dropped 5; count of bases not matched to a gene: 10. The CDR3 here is CASSRSSGTRETQYF. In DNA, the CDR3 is TGTGCCAGCAGCCGGAGTAGCGGGACTCGGGAGACCCAGTACTTC.

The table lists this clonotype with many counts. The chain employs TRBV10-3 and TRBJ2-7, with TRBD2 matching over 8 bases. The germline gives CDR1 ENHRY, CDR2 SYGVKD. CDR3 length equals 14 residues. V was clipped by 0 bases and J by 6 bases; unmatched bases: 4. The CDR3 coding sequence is TGTGCCATCAGTGAGTCCCCCGGGAGGGGCGAGCAGTACTTC. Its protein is CAISESPGRGEQYF.

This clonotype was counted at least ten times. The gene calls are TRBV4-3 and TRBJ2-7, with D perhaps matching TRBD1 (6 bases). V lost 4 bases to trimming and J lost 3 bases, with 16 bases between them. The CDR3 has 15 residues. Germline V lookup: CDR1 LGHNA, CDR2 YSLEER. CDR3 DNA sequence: TGCGCCAGCAGCCTGGAACAGGGATTATACTACGAGCAGTACTTC. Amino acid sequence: CASSLEQGLYYEQYF.

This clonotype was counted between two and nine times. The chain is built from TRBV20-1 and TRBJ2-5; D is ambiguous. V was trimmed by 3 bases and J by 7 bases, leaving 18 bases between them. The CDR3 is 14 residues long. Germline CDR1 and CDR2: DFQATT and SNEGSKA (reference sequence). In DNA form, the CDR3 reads TGCAGTGCTAGGGGATCTTTGCGGCCAGGGACCCAGTACTTC. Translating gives CSARGSLRPGTQYF.

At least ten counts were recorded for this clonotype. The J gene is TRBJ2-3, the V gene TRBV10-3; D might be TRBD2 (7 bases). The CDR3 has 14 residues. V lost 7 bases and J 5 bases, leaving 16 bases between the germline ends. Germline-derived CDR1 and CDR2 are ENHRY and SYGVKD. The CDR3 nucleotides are TGTGCCATCAACGAGGGGGGGTCCGGAGATACGCAGTATTTT. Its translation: CAINEGGSGDTQYF.

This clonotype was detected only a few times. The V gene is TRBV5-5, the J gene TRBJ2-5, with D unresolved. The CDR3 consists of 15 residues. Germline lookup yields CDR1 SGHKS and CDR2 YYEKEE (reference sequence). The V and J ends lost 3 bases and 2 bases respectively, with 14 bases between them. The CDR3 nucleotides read TGTGCCAGCAGCTCGTCGGTCATACGGCAAGAGACCCAGTACTTC. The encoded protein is CASSSSVIRQETQYF. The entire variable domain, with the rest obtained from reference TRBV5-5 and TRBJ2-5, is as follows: DAGVTQSPTHLIKTRGQQVTLRCSPISGHKSVSWYQQVLGQGPQFIFQYYEKEERGRGNFPDRFSARQFPNYSSELNVNALLLGDSALYLCASSSSVIRQETQYFGPGTRLLVL.

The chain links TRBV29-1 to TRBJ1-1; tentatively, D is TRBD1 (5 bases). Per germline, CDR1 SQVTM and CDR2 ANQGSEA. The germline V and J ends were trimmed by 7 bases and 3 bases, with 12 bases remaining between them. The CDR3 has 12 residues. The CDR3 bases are TGCAGCGCAGAACAGGCGCACACTGAAGCTTTCTTT. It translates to CSAEQAHTEAFF.

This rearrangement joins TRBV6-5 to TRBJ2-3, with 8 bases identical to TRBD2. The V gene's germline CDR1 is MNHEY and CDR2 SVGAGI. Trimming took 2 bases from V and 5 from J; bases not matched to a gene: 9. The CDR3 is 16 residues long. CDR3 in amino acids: CASSYRSGGQKDTQYF. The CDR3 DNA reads TGTGCCAGCAGTTACAGGTCGGGGGGGCAAAAAGATACGCAGTATTTT.

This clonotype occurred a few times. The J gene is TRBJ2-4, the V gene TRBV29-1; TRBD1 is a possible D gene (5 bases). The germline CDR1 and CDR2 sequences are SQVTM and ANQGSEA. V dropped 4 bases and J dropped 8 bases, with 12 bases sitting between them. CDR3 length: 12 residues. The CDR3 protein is CSVGERGYIQYF. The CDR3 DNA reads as TGCAGCGTTGGAGAAAGGGGATACATTCAGTACTTC.

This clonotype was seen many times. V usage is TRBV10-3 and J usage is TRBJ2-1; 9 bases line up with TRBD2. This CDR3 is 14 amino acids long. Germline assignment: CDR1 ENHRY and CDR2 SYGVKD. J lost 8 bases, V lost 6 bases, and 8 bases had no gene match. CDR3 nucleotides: TGTGCCATCAGATCCGGGACTAGCTTTGATGAGCAGTTCTTC. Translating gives CAIRSGTSFDEQFF.

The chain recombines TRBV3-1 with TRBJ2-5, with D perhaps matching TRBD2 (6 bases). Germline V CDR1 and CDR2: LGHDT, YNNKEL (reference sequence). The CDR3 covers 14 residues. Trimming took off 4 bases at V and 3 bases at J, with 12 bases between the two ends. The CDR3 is CASSPVAVEETQYF. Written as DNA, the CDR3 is TGTGCCAGCAGCCCTGTAGCGGTGGAAGAGACCCAGTACTTC.

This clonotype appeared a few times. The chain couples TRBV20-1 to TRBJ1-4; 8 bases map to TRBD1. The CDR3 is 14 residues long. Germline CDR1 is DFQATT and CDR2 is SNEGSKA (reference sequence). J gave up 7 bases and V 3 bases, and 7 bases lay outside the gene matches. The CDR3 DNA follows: TGCAGTGCTAGGCCAGGGGGCTTGGCTGAAAAACTGTTTTTT. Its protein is CSARPGGLAEKLFF.

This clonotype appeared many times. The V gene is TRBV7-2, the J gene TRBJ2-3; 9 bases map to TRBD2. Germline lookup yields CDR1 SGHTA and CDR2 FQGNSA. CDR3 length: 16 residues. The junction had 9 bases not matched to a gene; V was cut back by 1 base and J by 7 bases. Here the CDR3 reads CASSLVAGALWNTQYF. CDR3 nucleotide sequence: TGTGCCAGCAGCTTAGTAGCGGGGGCCCTCTGGAATACGCAGTATTTT.

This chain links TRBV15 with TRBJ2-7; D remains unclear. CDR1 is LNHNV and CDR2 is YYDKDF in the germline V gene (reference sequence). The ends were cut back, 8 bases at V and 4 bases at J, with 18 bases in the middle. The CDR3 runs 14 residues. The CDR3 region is CATQVDLLGYEQYF. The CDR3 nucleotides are TGTGCCACCCAGGTGGACCTTCTCGGTTACGAGCAGTACTTC.

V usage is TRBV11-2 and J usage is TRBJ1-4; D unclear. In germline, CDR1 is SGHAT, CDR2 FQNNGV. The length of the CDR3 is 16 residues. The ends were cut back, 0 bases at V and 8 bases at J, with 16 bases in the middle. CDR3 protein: CASSLETGRFGEKLFF. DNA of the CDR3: TGTGCCAGCAGCTTAGAAACCGGACGCTTTGGGGAAAAACTGTTTTTT.

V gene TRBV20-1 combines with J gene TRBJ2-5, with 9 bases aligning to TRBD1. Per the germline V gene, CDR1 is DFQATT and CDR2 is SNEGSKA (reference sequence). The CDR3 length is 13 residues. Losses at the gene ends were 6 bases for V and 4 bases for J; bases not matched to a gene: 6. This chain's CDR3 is CSAGQGFGETQYF. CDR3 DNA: TGCAGTGCAGGACAGGGGTTTGGAGAGACCCAGTACTTC.

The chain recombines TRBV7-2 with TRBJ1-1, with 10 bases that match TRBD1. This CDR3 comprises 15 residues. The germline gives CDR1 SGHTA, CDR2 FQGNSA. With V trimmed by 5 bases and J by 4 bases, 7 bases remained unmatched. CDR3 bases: TGTGCCAGCAGCGCCCTGACAGGGGGCATCACTGAAGCTTTCTTT. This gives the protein CASSALTGGITEAFF.

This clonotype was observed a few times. The CDR3 nucleotides read TGTGCCAGCAGCCAAGGCTATCGGGGGGGGGAGCAGTTCTTC. Translation gives CASSQGYRGGEQFF. This chain connects TRBV3-1 to TRBJ2-1; TRBD2 matches at 8 bases. The germline V gene has CDR1 LGHDT and CDR2 YNNKEL (reference sequence). The CDR3 extends over 14 amino acids. V lost 1 base to trimming and J lost 10 bases; unmatched junction nucleotides: 6.

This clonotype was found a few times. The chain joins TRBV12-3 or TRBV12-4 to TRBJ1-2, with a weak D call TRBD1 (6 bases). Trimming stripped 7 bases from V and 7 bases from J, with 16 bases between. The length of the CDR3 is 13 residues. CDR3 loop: CASTPQGLSGYTF. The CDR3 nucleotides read TGTGCCAGCACCCCCCAGGGGTTAAGTGGCTACACCTTC.

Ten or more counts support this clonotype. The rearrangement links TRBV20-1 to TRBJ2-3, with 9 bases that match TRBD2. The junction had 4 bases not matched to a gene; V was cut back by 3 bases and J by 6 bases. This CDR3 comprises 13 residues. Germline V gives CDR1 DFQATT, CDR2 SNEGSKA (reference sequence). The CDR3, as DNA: TGCAGTGCTAGGGGGACTAGCTGGGATACGCAGTATTTT. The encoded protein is CSARGTSWDTQYF.

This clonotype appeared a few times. CDR3 protein: CASSLVGLGTDTQYF. The CDR3, as DNA: TGTGCCAGCAGCTTGGTCGGTCTTGGCACAGATACGCAGTATTTT. The V and J genes are TRBV7-3 and TRBJ2-3; D remains unclear. Germline V gene data show CDR1 as SGHTA and CDR2 as FQGTGA. Trimming pared 3 bases from V and 1 base from J, leaving 11 bases between. CDR3 length equals 15 residues.

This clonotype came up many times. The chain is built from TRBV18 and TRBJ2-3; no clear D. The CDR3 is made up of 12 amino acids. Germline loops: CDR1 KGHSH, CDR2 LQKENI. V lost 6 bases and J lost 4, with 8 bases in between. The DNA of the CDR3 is TGTGCCAGCTCGTCCACCCCAGATACGCAGTATTTT. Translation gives CASSSTPDTQYF.

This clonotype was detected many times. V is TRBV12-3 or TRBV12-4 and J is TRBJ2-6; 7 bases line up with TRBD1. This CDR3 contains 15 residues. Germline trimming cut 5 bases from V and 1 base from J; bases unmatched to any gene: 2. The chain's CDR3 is CASSHRGSGANVLTF. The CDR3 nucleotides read TGTGCCAGCAGTCACAGGGGTTCTGGGGCCAACGTCCTGACTTTC.